This paragraph covers one T cell receptor (beta chain) sequence. This entry belongs to a study of blood T cell repertoires in COVID-19. Study at large: Samples came from the United States, Italy and Spain, spanning acute and convalescent COVID-19.

Everyone who took part was roughly 18 to 100 years old, and they came from 24 US areas. Clinical histories supplied by participants themselves formed the basis of cohort assignment. The germline gives CDR1 SGHTA, CDR2 FQGTGA. The V gene end was trimmed by 2 bases and the J gene end by 5 bases; junction bases not matched to a gene: 5. This CDR3 region has 16 residues. Profiling relied on immunoSEQ multiplex PCR, and the TCRdb table lists in-frame clones only, not all of them. The sample consists of hundreds of thousands of clones, around nine tenths of them appearing once. The clonotype originates from a woman aged 40 to 50 who had recovered from COVID-19. The chain combines TRBV7-3 with TRBJ2-1, with TRBD2 matching 11 bases. The source material was PBMCs or T cells enriched from blood (not recorded which). CDR3 in amino acids: CASSLFGTSGHNEQFF. CDR3 in DNA: TGTGCCAGCAGCTTATTCGGGACTAGCGGTCACAATGAGCAGTTCTTC.